Shown below are 19 T cell receptor beta chains from a single sample sequenced in a study of cytomegalovirus exposure and HLA in healthy donors. It was with 60 Vbeta and 13 Jbeta primers that the PCR ran. TCRdb's copy holds only in-frame clones and misses some; the assay was immunoSEQ multiplex PCR. The table includes roughly 150,000 clones, around 80% detected once. The sequenced sample consisted of PBMCs. The receptors come from a male donor in good health and CMV-seronegative.

CDR3 bases: TGTGCCAGCAGTGAAGGGCCGAACTACGAGCAGTACTTC. This encodes CASSEGPNYEQYF. The gene calls are TRBV2 and TRBJ2-7; D gene ambiguous. Germline CDR1 and CDR2: SNHLY and FYNNEI. The CDR3 has 13 residues. The germline V and J ends were trimmed by 1 base and 3 bases, with 7 bases remaining between them. The full variable domain, its missing parts supplied by reference TRBV2 and TRBJ2-7, is EPEVTQTPSHQVTQMGQEVILRCVPISNHLYFYWYRQILGQKVEFLVSFYNNEISEKSEIFDDQFSVERPDGSNFTLKIRSTKLEDSAMYFCASSEGPNYEQYFGPGTRLTVT.

Concerning this clone itself: One end of the junction fails to match germline, which may point to a read error. The gene calls are TRBV7-8 and TRBJ2-3, with TRBD1 matching 9 bases. CDR1 and CDR2 from the germline V gene are SGHVS and FQNEAQ. This CDR3 comprises 13 residues. CDR3: CASSPSLSWTGDF. The CDR3 DNA reads as TGTGCCAGCAGCCCATCTTTATCGTGGACAGGGGATTTT.

The CDR3 bases are TGTGCCAGCAGAGGGACACTATACAATGAGCAGTTCTTC. This translates into CASRGTLYNEQFF. The chain uses TRBV2 and TRBJ2-1; D is possibly TRBD1 (6 bases). Germline CDR1 SNHLY, CDR2 FYNNEI. The CDR3 consists of 13 residues. V was cut by 6 bases and J by 4 bases, with 10 bases left in between.

There are a few counts of this clone. The V and J genes are TRBV18 and TRBJ1-1, with 8 bases identical to TRBD1. There are 14 residues in the CDR3. With 11 bases clipped from V and 3 bases from J, the junction kept 11 bases outside the gene matches. Germline lookup yields CDR1 KGHSH and CDR2 LQKENI. The CDR3 protein is CAAYPETGDTEAFF. CDR3 sequence (DNA): TGTGCCGCGTATCCCGAGACAGGGGACACTGAAGCTTTCTTT.

The CDR3 loop reads CASSSSGRGPSGYGYTF. The DNA for the CDR3 is TGCGCCAGCAGCTCTTCGGGCAGGGGGCCATCGGGCTATGGCTACACCTTC. The V gene is TRBV5-1, the J gene TRBJ1-2; 8 nucleotides align to TRBD1. The CDR3 is 17 residues long. The V segment lost 3 bases and the J segment 4 bases; nucleotides outside the gene matches: 14. The germline gives CDR1 SGHRS, CDR2 YFSETQ.

The rearrangement links TRBV7-2 to TRBJ2-1; D is uncertain. CDR3 size: 11 residues. The germline V and J ends were trimmed by 1 base and 9 bases, with 4 bases remaining between them. The germline CDR1 and CDR2 sequences are SGHTA and FQGNSA. DNA for the CDR3: TGTGCCAGCAGCTTAGTTAGTGAGCAGTTCTTC. It translates to CASSLVSEQFF. Complete variable domain (other parts from reference TRBV7-2 and TRBJ2-1): GAGVSQSPSNKVTEKGKDVELRCDPISGHTALYWYRQSLGQGLEFLIYFQGNSAPDKSGLPSDRFSAERTGGSVSTLTIQRTQQEDSAVYLCASSLVSEQFFGPGTRLTVL.

CDR3 nucleotide sequence: TGTGCCAGCAGGGAGGGACAGGGGGCTACTGAAGCTTTCTTT. This gives the protein CASREGQGATEAFF. This rearrangement joins TRBV6-5 to TRBJ1-1; 12 nucleotides line up with TRBD1. V was clipped by 6 bases and J by 5 bases; unmatched bases: 4. The CDR3 contains 14 residues. The germline V gene encodes CDR1 MNHEY and CDR2 SVGAGI.

V and J are TRBV18 and TRBJ2-1; TRBD1 matches at 9 bases. CDR1 and CDR2 from the germline V gene are KGHSH and LQKENI. The CDR3 sequence is 17 residues long. The V segment lost 3 bases and the J segment 7 bases; nucleotides outside the gene matches: 13. The CDR3 sequence: CASSPLEGTGKLNEQFF. In DNA form, the CDR3 reads TGTGCCAGCTCACCCCTTGAAGGGACAGGGAAGCTAAATGAGCAGTTCTTC.

The sample holds a few counts of this clone. The CDR3 DNA sequence: TGTGCCAGTACCCCCGGGACTAGCCTCTACAATGAGCAGTTCTTC. This sequence encodes CASTPGTSLYNEQFF. The chain is built from TRBV19 and TRBJ2-1, with 9 positions matching TRBD2. With 7 bases clipped from V and 3 bases from J, the junction kept 7 bases outside the gene matches. CDR3 length equals 15 residues. Germline CDR1 is LNHDA and CDR2 is SQIVND (reference sequence).

V and J are TRBV18 and TRBJ1-2; 7 nucleotides agree with TRBD1. Per germline, CDR1 KGHSH and CDR2 LQKENI. The CDR3 runs to 15 residues. Trimming at V came to 2 bases and at J to 5 bases, leaving 8 bases not matched to a gene. Here the CDR3 DNA reads TGTGCCAGCTCACCAGACAGGGAGCTATGGTATGGCTACACCTTC. Amino acids: CASSPDRELWYGYTF. Full variable domain (outside the CDR3, taken from reference TRBV18 and TRBJ1-2): NAGVMQNPRHLVRRRGQEARLRCSPMKGHSHVYWYRQLPEEGLKFMVYLQKENIIDESGMPKERFSAEFPKEGPSILRIQQVVRGDSAAYFCASSPDRELWYGYTFGSGTRLTVV.

The rearrangement joins TRBV5-4 to TRBJ2-2; the D gene is possibly TRBD1 (5 bases). V lost 4 bases to trimming and J lost 7 bases, with 20 bases between them. This CDR3 comprises 16 residues. Germline values: CDR1 SGHNT, CDR2 YYREEE (reference sequence). The CDR3 is CASSPPSLRDGGELFF. The CDR3, as DNA: TGTGCCAGCAGCCCCCCCAGTCTCAGGGATGGCGGGGAGCTGTTTTTT. Variable domain in full (rest from reference TRBV5-4 and TRBJ2-2): ETGVTQSPTHLIKTRGQQVTLRCSSQSGHNTVSWYQQALGQGPQFIFQYYREEENGRGNFPPRFSGLQFPNYSSELNVNALELDDSALYLCASSPPSLRDGGELFFGEGSRLTVL.

V and J are TRBV10-1 and TRBJ2-1; a weak D match, TRBD1 (5 bases). Trimming took off 4 bases at V and 9 bases at J, with 10 bases between the two ends. Germline V gene sequence: CDR1 WNHNN, CDR2 SYGVQD (reference sequence). The CDR3 has 12 residues. This chain's CDR3 is CASSGSGAEQFF. As DNA, the CDR3 is TGCGCCAGCAGTGGCTCTGGGGCTGAGCAGTTCTTC.

V and J are TRBV10-1 and TRBJ2-3; no definite D call. The CDR3 consists of 14 residues. Germline loops: CDR1 WNHNN, CDR2 SYGVQD (reference sequence). V lost 3 bases and J 2 bases, leaving 9 bases between the germline ends. The CDR3 DNA is TGCGCCAGCAGTGAAGGAGCAAACACAGATACGCAGTATTTT. It yields the protein CASSEGANTDTQYF.

The gene calls are TRBV29-1 and TRBJ1-4, with D maybe TRBD1 (5 bases). Germline CDR1 SQVTM, CDR2 ANQGSEA. This CDR3 spans 14 amino acids. Trimming took off 5 bases at V and 8 bases at J, with 18 bases between the two ends. CDR3 coding DNA: TGCAGCGTTCGCCGAAGGGGTTTTTCGGAAAAACTGTTTTTT. This encodes CSVRRRGFSEKLFF.

The J gene is TRBJ2-3, the V gene TRBV7-2; D remains ambiguous. Trimming cost V 6 bases and J 0 bases, with 7 bases left between them. The CDR3 length is 13 residues. Germline V CDR1 and CDR2: SGHTA, FQGNSA. The CDR3 region has the DNA TGTGCCAGCAGGCAGATAAGCACAGATACGCAGTATTTT. It is translated as CASRQISTDTQYF.

For this clone: The same CDR3 also results from other DNA sequences found in this sample. The chain joins TRBV2 to TRBJ2-7; TRBD2 might be the D (7 bases). Germline V gives CDR1 SNHLY, CDR2 FYNNEI. The CDR3 is made up of 13 amino acids. V lost 8 bases to trimming and J lost 5 bases, with 16 bases between them. The CDR3 sequence is CASVLREGDEQYF. The CDR3 bases are TGTGCCAGCGTATTGAGGGAGGGGGACGAGCAGTACTTC.

The chain uses TRBV19 and TRBJ1-6; TRBD1 might be the D (5 bases). Germline CDR1 LNHDA, CDR2 SQIVND (reference sequence). Trimming took 7 bases from V and 7 from J, leaving 11 bases between them. CDR3 length: 13 residues. CDR3 amino acids: CASIRAPNSPLHF. The CDR3 DNA reads TGTGCCAGTATCAGGGCCCCAAATTCACCCCTCCACTTT. Variable domain in full (rest from reference TRBV19 and TRBJ1-6): DGGITQSPKYLFRKEGQNVTLSCEQNLNHDAMYWYRQDPGQGLRLIYYSQIVNDFQKGDIAEGYSVSREKKESFPLTVTSAQKNPTAFYLCASIRAPNSPLHFGNGTRLTVT.

Here the CDR3 DNA reads TGTGCCAGCAGCTTTGTCTTCGGGGGGGGAAACGCAGATACGCAGTATTTT. Protein: CASSFVFGGGNADTQYF. The rearrangement links TRBV7-2 to TRBJ2-3; the match to TRBD2 covers 8 bases. The CDR3 length is 17 residues. V shed 3 bases, J shed 4 bases, and the junction held 12 bases outside the gene matches. Germline CDR1 SGHTA, CDR2 FQGNSA. Together with reference TRBV7-2 and TRBJ2-3, the CDR3 gives the full variable domain: GAGVSQSPSNKVTEKGKDVELRCDPISGHTALYWYRQSLGQGLEFLIYFQGNSAPDKSGLPSDRFSAERTGGSVSTLTIQRTQQEDSAVYLCASSFVFGGGNADTQYFGPGTRLTVL.

The rearrangement joins TRBV5-1 to TRBJ2-1, with a weak D call TRBD2 (6 bases). CDR3 length equals 14 residues. Deletions cut 0 bases from V and 7 bases from J, with 11 bases between. Germline CDR1 SGHRS, CDR2 YFSETQ. DNA for the CDR3: TGCGCCAGCAGCTTGGGGGACTCTTTTAATGAGCAGTTCTTC. As protein: CASSLGDSFNEQFF.